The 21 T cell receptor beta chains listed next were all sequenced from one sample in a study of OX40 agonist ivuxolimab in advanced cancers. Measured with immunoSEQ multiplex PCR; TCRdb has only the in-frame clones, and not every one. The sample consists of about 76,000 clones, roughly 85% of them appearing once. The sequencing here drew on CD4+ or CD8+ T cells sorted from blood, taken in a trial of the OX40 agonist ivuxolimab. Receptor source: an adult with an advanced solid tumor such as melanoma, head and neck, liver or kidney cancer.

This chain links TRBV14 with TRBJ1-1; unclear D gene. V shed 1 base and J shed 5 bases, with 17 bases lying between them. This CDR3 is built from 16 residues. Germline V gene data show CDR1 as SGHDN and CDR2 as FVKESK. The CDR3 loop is CASSQVIRAVGTEAFF. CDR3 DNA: TGTGCCAGCAGCCAAGTTATTAGGGCGGTAGGGACTGAAGCTTTCTTT. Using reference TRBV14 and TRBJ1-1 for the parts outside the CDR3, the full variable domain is EAGVTQFPSHSVIEKGQTVTLRCDPISGHDNLYWYRRVMGKEIKFLLHFVKESKQDESGMPNNRFLAERTGGTYSTLKVQPAELEDSGVYFCASSQVIRAVGTEAFFGQGTRLTVV.

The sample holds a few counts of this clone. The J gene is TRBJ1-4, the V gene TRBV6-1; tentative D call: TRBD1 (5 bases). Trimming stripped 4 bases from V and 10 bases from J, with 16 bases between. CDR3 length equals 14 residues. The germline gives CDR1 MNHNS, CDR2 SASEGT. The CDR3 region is CASSGDIGRGKLFF. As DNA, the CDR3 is TGTGCCAGCAGTGGCGACATCGGGAGGGGAAAACTGTTTTTT.

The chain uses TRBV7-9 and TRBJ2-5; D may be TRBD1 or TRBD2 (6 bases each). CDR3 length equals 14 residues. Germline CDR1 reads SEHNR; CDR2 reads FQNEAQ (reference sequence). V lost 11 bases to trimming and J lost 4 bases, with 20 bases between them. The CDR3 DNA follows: TGTGCCGGAACCCGTCTGGGGGGCGGAGAGACCCAGTACTTC. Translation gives CAGTRLGGGETQYF. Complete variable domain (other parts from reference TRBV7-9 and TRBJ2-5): DTGVSQNPRHKITKRGQNVTFRCDPISEHNRLYWYRQTLGQGPEFLTYFQNEAQLEKSRLLSDRFSAERPKGSFSTLEIQRTEQGDSAMYLCAGTRLGGGETQYFGPGTRLLVL.

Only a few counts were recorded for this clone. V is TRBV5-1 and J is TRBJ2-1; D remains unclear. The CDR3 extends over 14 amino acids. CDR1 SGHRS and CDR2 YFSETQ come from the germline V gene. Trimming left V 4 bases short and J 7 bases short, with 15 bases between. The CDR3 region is CASSDGRLGNEQFF. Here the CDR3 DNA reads TGCGCCAGCAGCGACGGTCGCCTGGGGAATGAGCAGTTCTTC. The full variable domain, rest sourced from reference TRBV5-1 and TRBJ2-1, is KAGVTQTPRYLIKTRGQQVTLSCSPISGHRSVSWYQQTPGQGLQFLFEYFSETQRNKGNFPGRFSGRQFSNSRSEMNVSTLELGDSALYLCASSDGRLGNEQFFGPGTRLTVL.

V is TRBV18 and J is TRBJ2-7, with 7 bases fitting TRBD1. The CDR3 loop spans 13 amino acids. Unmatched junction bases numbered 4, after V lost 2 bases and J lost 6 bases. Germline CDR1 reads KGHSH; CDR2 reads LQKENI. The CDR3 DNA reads TGTGCCAGCTCACCAAACCGGGACAGCGAGCAGTACTTC. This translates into CASSPNRDSEQYF.

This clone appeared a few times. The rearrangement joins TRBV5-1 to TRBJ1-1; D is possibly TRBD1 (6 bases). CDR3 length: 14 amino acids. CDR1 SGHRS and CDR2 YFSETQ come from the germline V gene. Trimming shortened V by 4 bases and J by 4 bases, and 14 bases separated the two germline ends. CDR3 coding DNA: TGCGCCAGCAGCCAGAATACAGGGAGCACTGAAGCTTTCTTT. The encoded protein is CASSQNTGSTEAFF.

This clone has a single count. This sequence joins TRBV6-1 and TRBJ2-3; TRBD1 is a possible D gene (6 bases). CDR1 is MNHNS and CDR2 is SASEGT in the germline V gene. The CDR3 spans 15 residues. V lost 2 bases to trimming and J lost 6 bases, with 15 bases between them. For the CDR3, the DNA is TGTGCCAGCAGTGAACAGGGGTACACTTCGGATACGCAGTATTTT. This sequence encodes CASSEQGYTSDTQYF.

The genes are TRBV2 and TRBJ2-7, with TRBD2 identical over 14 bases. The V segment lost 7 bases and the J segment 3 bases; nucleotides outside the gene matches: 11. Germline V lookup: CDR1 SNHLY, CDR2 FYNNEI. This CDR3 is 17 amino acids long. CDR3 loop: CASTRETGTSGGYEQYF. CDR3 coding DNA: TGTGCCAGCACCCGAGAGACGGGGACTAGCGGGGGCTACGAGCAGTACTTC.

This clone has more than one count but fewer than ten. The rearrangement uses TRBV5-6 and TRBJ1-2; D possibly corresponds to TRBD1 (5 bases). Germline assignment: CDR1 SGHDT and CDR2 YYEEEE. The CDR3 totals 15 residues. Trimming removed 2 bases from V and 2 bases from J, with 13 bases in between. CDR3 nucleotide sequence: TGTGCCAGCAGCTTTTCACAGGCGATCAACTATGGCTACACCTTC. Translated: CASSFSQAINYGYTF. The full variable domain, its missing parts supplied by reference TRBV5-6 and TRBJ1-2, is DAGVTQSPTHLIKTRGQQVTLRCSPKSGHDTVSWYQQALGQGPQFIFQYYEEEERQRGNFPDRFSGHQFPNYSSELNVNALLLGDSALYLCASSFSQAINYGYTFGSGTRLTVV.

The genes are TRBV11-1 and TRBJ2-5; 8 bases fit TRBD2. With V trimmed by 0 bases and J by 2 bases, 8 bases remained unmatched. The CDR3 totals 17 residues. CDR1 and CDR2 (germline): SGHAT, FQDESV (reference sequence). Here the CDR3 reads CASSLAGGGTFQETQYF. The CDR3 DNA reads TGTGCCAGCAGCTTAGCTGGCGGGGGGACCTTTCAAGAGACCCAGTACTTC.

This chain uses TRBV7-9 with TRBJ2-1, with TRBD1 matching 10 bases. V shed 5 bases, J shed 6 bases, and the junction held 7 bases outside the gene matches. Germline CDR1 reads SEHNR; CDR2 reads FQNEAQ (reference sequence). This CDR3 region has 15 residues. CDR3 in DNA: TGTGCCAGCAGCGCACCGGGACAGGGGTCCAATGAGCAGTTCTTC. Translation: CASSAPGQGSNEQFF.

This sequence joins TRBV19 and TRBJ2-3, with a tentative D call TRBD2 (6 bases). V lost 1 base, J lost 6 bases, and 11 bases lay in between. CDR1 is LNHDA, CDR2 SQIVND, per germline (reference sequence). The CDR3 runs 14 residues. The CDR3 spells CASSIGGGMDTQYF. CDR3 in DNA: TGTGCCAGTAGTATAGGGGGCGGGATGGATACGCAGTATTTT.

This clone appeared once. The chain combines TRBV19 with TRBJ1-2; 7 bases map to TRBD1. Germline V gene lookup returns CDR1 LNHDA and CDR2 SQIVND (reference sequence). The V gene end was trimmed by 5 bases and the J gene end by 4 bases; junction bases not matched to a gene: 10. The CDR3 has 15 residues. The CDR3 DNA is TGTGCCAGTAGTCCCTCAGACAGGGCTCCCTATGGCTACACCTTC. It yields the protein CASSPSDRAPYGYTF.

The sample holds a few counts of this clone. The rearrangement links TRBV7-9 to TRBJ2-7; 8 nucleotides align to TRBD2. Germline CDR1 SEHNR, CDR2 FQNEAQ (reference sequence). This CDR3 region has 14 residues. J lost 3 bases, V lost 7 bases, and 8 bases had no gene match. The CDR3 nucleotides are TGTGCCAGCACCCCCGGGGGGGGGTACTACGAGCAGTACTTC. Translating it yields CASTPGGGYYEQYF.

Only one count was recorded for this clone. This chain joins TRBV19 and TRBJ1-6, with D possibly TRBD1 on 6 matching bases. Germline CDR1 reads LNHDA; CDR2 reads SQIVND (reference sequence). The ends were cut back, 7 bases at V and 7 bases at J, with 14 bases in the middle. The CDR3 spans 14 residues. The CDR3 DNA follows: TGTGCCAGTAACCAGGACAGCGAGAATTCACCCCTCCACTTT. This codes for CASNQDSENSPLHF.

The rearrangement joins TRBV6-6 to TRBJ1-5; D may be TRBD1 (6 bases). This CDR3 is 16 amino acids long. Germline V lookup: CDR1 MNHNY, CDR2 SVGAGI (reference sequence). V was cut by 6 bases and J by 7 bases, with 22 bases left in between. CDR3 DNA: TGTGCCAGCAGCCCTGCCACCGAGGGGGATAACCAGCCCCAGCATTTT. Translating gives CASSPATEGDNQPQHF.

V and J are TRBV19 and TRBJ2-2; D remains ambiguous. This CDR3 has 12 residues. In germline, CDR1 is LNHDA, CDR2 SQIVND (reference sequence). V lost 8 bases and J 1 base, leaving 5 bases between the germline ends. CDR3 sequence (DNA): TGTGCCAGTGGATGGAACACCGGGGAGCTGTTTTTT. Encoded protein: CASGWNTGELFF.

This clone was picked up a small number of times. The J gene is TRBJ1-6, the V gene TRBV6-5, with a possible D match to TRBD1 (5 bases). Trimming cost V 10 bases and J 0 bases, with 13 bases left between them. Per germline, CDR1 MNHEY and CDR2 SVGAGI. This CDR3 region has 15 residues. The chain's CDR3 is CATLDISSYNSPLHF. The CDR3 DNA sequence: TGTGCCACCCTGGACATTAGCTCCTATAATTCACCCCTCCACTTT.

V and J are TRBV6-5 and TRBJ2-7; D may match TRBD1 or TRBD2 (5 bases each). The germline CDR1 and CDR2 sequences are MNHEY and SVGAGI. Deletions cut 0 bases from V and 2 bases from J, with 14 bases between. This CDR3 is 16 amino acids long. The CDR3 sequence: CASSYSSGTGPYEQYF. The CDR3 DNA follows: TGTGCCAGCAGTTACTCGAGTGGGACGGGACCCTACGAGCAGTACTTC.

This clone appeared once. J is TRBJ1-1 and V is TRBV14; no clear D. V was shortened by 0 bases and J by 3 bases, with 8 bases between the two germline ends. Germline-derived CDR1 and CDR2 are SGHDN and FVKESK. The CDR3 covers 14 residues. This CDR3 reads CASSQEGGYTEAFF. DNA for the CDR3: TGTGCCAGCAGCCAAGAGGGAGGGTACACTGAAGCTTTCTTT.

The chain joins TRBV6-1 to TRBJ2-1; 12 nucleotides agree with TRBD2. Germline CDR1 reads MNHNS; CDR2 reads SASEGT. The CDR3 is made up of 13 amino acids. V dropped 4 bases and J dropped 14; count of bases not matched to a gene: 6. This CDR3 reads CASSGVTSGGKFF. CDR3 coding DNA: TGTGCCAGCAGTGGGGTCACTAGCGGGGGGAAGTTCTTC.